This T cell receptor (beta chain) was sequenced during a study of T cell responses to AZD1222 COVID-19 vaccine. Study in general: Doses given second, at about 4 or about 12 weeks, were pooled. Study findings and constraints: Clonal diversity was possibly underestimated, and white British individuals and females predominated among donors.

Sequencing used immunoSEQ multiplex PCR; TCRdb keeps in-frame clones, though not all of them. This sample yields roughly 170,000 clones, of which 80% to 90% are seen a single time; around 0.5% belongs to the top ten. On this clone itself: The antigen is undetermined.

The CDR3 covers 18 residues. The rearrangement uses TRBV21-1 and TRBJ2-7. TRBV21-1 is flagged as a pseudogene. Here the sequenced sample was peripheral blood, taken on day 0 of AZD1222 vaccination. The receptor was derived from an adult in good health. The CDR3: CASSPGGTAGLATYEQYF. CDR3 DNA: TGTGCCAGCAGCCCCGGGGGGACAGCGGGCCTAGCGACCTACGAGCAGTACTTC.